The clone carrying this T cell receptor beta chain was detected a few times. Its target is unknown. The record originates from a study of identical twins. The germline V gene has CDR1 SGDLS and CDR2 YYNGEE. With V trimmed by 0 bases and J by 8 bases, 4 bases remained unmatched. The CDR3 is 15 residues long. Study-level results: Analyses based on zero insertions could be partly confounded by invariant MAIT and iNKT cells. Findings came from cross-sectional statistics, without long-term follow-up of donors.

TCRdb re-analysed the 5' RACE reads in MiXCR, keeping a single row per CDR3 protein. Of over 200,000 distinct CDR3 sequences listed, 6.5% to 8% are singletons. These data also formed part of another study, on T cells expressing NK-cell markers. That source notes: Among CD8+ T cells from more than five donors, dominant NKG2C+ clonotypes accounted for 1.0-7.0%. There were a handful of donors in whom these clonotypes also led the CD3+CD56-NKG2C+ fraction.

The sequencing sample was made of CD8+ T cells sorted from blood. The receptor was isolated from a woman aged 18-29 years in good health. The chain couples TRBV9 to TRBJ2-1; TRBD2 aligns across 11 bases. The CDR3: CASSVALAGGYEQFF. The DNA for the CDR3 is TGTGCCAGCAGCGTAGCGCTAGCGGGGGGTTATGAGCAGTTCTTC.